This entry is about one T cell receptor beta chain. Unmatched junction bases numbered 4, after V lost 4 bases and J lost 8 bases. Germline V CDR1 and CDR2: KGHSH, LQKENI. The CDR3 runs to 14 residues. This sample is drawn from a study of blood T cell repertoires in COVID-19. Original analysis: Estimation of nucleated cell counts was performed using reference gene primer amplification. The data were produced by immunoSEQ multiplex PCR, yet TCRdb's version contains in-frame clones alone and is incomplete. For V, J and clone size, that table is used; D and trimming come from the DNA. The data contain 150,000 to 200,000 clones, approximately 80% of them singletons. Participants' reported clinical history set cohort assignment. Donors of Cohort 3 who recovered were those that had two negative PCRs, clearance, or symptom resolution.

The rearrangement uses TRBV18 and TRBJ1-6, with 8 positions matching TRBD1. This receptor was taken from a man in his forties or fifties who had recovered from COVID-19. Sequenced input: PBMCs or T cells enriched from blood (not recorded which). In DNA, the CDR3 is TGTGCCAGCTCACTTACGGACAGGGATTCACCCCTCCACTTT. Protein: CASSLTDRDSPLHF.